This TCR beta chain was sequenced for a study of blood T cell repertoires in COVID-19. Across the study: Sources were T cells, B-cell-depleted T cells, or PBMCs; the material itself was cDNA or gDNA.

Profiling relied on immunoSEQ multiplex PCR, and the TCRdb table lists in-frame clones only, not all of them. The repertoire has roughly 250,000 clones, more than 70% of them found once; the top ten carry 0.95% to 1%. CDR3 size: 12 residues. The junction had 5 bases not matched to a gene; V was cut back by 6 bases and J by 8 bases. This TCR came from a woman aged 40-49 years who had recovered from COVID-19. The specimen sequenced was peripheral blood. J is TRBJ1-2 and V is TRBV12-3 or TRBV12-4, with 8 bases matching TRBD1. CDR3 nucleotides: TGTGCCAGCAGCCGACAGGGGAGAGGCTACACCTTC. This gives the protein CASSRQGRGYTF.